A single sample is the source of the 27 T cell receptor beta chains below, sequenced in a study of CXCR3-negative and CXCR3-positive naive CD8 T cells. Study-level findings and limits: Higher TRB CDR3 hydrophobicity marked CXCR3-positive naive cells relative to CXCR3-negative naive cells.

These receptors are not linked to any known antigen. TRB cDNA was prepared as libraries by UMI-labeled 5' RACE. TCRdb re-called the 5' RACE reads; one entry per CDR3 protein, DNA not given. In total, the table holds roughly 110,000 distinct CDR3 sequences. Input material: naive CXCR3+ CD8+ T cells from blood. Noted subset: CD45RO-CCR7+CD27+CD95- naive CD8+ T cells expressing CXCR3 (TNR3+). All receptors come from a human donor in good health. Some clones in this sample may be carry-over from other donors' samples.

V is TRBV30 and J is TRBJ2-1; the TCRdb D gene call, TRBD1, has no DNA to confirm it. This CDR3 spans 15 amino acids. Germline CDR1 and CDR2: GTSNPN and SVGIG (reference sequence). The CDR3 sequence: CAWSGEQGNYNEQFF.

The chain has TRBV28 and TRBJ2-1. The germline CDR1 and CDR2 sequences are MDHEN and SYDVKM. The CDR3 covers 12 residues. CDR3 residues: CASSWQNNEQFF.

The gene calls are TRBV20-1 and TRBJ2-3. The CDR3 is 17 amino acids. The germline gives CDR1 DFQATT, CDR2 SNEGSKA (reference sequence). The CDR3: CSASPLRGERVPDTQYF.

The chain's CDR3 is CASSFRGLYTDTQYF. The chain links TRBV5-1 to TRBJ2-3; lacking DNA, the TRBD1 call made by TCRdb goes unchecked. The CDR3 is made up of 15 amino acids. CDR1 and CDR2 (germline): SGHRS, YFSETQ.

The chain carries TRBV29-1 and TRBJ1-3; checking the TCRdb D call of TRBD1 is not possible without DNA. CDR3 length equals 15 residues. In germline, CDR1 is SQVTM, CDR2 ANQGSEA. The CDR3 protein is CSVETGTSSGNTIYF.

The rearrangement joins TRBV18 to TRBJ2-1; with no DNA, the TCRdb D assignment of TRBD1 cannot be verified. The CDR3 consists of 17 residues. Germline CDR1 and CDR2: KGHSH and LQKENI. The CDR3: CASSPALRDRVRNEQFF.

The chain couples TRBV27 to TRBJ2-7; TCRdb lists TRBD1, though no DNA is available to test this call. CDR3 length: 15 amino acids. CDR1 and CDR2 from the germline V gene are MNHEY and SMNVEV (reference sequence). The chain's CDR3 is CASSLSGGTSYEQYF.

The J gene is TRBJ1-2, the V gene TRBV7-2. Germline CDR1 is SGHTA and CDR2 is FQGNSA. The CDR3 contains 14 residues. The CDR3 spells CASRGTASLYGYTF. The whole variable domain, filled in from reference TRBV7-2 and TRBJ1-2, reads GAGVSQSPSNKVTEKGKDVELRCDPISGHTALYWYRQSLGQGLEFLIYFQGNSAPDKSGLPSDRFSAERTGGSVSTLTIQRTQQEDSAVYLCASRGTASLYGYTFGSGTRLTVV.

V gene TRBV7-6 combines with J gene TRBJ2-7. The length of the CDR3 is 12 residues. The germline gives CDR1 SGHVS, CDR2 FNYEAQ. This CDR3 is CASSSGAYEQYF.

J is TRBJ2-1 and V is TRBV18. The CDR3 consists of 15 residues. Germline values: CDR1 KGHSH, CDR2 LQKENI. CDR3 sequence: CASSPLAETPNEQFF.

V is TRBV27 and J is TRBJ2-3; TCRdb reports TRBD2, a call that lacks DNA to check it against. CDR1 is MNHEY, CDR2 SMNVEV, per germline (reference sequence). The CDR3 loop spans 13 amino acids. This CDR3 is CASNERGTDTQYF.

The CDR3 sequence is CASTPEEVNSNQPQHF. This chain uses TRBV19 with TRBJ1-5. CDR3 length equals 16 residues. CDR1 is LNHDA, CDR2 SQIVND, per germline (reference sequence).

The chain carries TRBV5-1 and TRBJ2-3; the D call from TCRdb, TRBD2, cannot be confirmed without DNA. The CDR3 runs 16 residues. CDR1 and CDR2 (germline): SGHRS, YFSETQ. The CDR3 spells CASSLLQADITDTQYF. Combining the CDR3 with reference TRBV5-1 and TRBJ2-3 gives the whole variable domain KAGVTQTPRYLIKTRGQQVTLSCSPISGHRSVSWYQQTPGQGLQFLFEYFSETQRNKGNFPGRFSGRQFSNSRSEMNVSTLELGDSALYLCASSLLQADITDTQYFGPGTRLTVL.

The chain is built from TRBV7-9 and TRBJ2-7; TCRdb reports TRBD2, a call that lacks DNA to check it against. The CDR3 consists of 14 residues. Germline V gene lookup returns CDR1 SEHNR and CDR2 FQNEAQ (reference sequence). The CDR3 sequence: CASSPAELSYEQYF.

The rearrangement uses TRBV12-5 and TRBJ1-1; TCRdb's D gene call, TRBD1, goes unchecked for lack of DNA. This CDR3 contains 13 residues. The germline gives CDR1 LGHNT, CDR2 FRNRAP. The CDR3 sequence is CASVNRGSTEAFF.

The J gene is TRBJ2-1, the V gene TRBV30; the TCRdb call, TRBD2, lacks DNA for checking. CDR1 and CDR2 from the germline V gene are GTSNPN and SVGIG (reference sequence). CDR3 size: 15 residues. The CDR3: CAWSDLAGVFNEQFF.

This sequence joins TRBV18 and TRBJ2-2. Germline V gene lookup returns CDR1 KGHSH and CDR2 LQKENI. The CDR3 has 17 amino acids. CDR3 protein: CASNRSADFLNTGELFF.

This chain connects TRBV9 to TRBJ2-1; TCRdb's D gene call, TRBD1, goes unchecked for lack of DNA. Germline assignment: CDR1 SGDLS and CDR2 YYNGEE. The CDR3 runs to 14 residues. The CDR3 is CASATGGGYNEQFF.

The rearrangement links TRBV29-1 to TRBJ2-2; TCRdb picks TRBD1, but there is no DNA to check that call. Germline lookup yields CDR1 SQVTM and CDR2 ANQGSEA. The CDR3 totals 13 residues. CDR3 loop: CSVPGVNTGELFF.

This chain connects TRBV7-8 to TRBJ2-5; the D call of TRBD2 rests on TCRdb alone, since no DNA is present to check it. This CDR3 comprises 17 residues. In germline, CDR1 is SGHVS, CDR2 FQNEAQ. CDR3 region: CASSLLPGLAGQETQYF.

CDR3 residues: CASTIVAWGANTGELFF. This rearrangement joins TRBV7-6 to TRBJ2-2; TCRdb gives TRBD1 as the D gene, but with no DNA this cannot be confirmed. Germline V gene data show CDR1 as SGHVS and CDR2 as FNYEAQ. This CDR3 is built from 17 residues.

The chain employs TRBV12-5 and TRBJ1-2; TCRdb lists TRBD1, though no DNA is available to test this call. The CDR3 consists of 16 residues. Germline CDR1 LGHNT, CDR2 FRNRAP. CDR3 amino acids: CASGPGHGTDYYGYTF.

This sequence joins TRBV15 and TRBJ2-3; there is no DNA to check the TCRdb D call of TRBD1. Looked up from germline, CDR1 is LNHNV and CDR2 is YYDKDF (reference sequence). CDR3 length equals 16 residues. This CDR3 is CATSRDRQGSTDTQYF.

The genes are TRBV29-1 and TRBJ2-3. The CDR3 totals 12 residues. CDR1 is SQVTM, CDR2 ANQGSEA, per germline. The CDR3 is CSVEDLGDTQYF.

The chain joins TRBV7-9 to TRBJ2-7; TCRdb calls TRBD1, which cannot be checked without DNA. Germline values: CDR1 SEHNR, CDR2 FQNEAQ (reference sequence). CDR3 size: 13 residues. The CDR3 sequence: CASSGTGEDEQYF.

The chain combines TRBV15 with TRBJ2-7; TCRdb proposes TRBD1, but this gene call is untestable without DNA. The length of the CDR3 is 15 residues. Germline V gene sequence: CDR1 LNHNV, CDR2 YYDKDF (reference sequence). The CDR3: CATSREGRSSYEQYF.

This chain links TRBV7-9 with TRBJ1-5. CDR3 length: 13 residues. Germline V CDR1 and CDR2: SEHNR, FQNEAQ (reference sequence). The CDR3 sequence is CASSLGDSQPQHF.